Below, one T cell receptor (beta chain) is given with its context. What it binds is unknown. PCR amplification relied on 60 Vbeta primers (plus 13 Jbeta primers). Data came from immunoSEQ multiplex PCR; TCRdb stores just in-frame clones and leaves some out. Counted here are about 130,000 clones, 85% to 90% occurring once; the ten biggest clones make up more than 4%. The V gene's germline CDR1 is SGHVS and CDR2 FQNEAQ. V lost 5 bases and J 2 bases, leaving 13 bases between the germline ends. The CDR3 is made up of 15 amino acids. This sample was included in a study of cytomegalovirus exposure and HLA in healthy donors. Study-wide results and limits: TCR beta chains numbering about 160 were designated cytomegalovirus-associated.

These donors, healthy bone marrow donors, were studied. The gene calls are TRBV7-8 and TRBJ1-3, with a tentative D call TRBD1 (6 bases). The sequencing input was PBMCs. The sequence was obtained from a woman between 25 and 40 years old in good health and CMV-seronegative. This chain's CDR3 is CASSLGRTAGNTIYF. Written as DNA, the CDR3 is TGTGCCAGCAGCCTCGGGAGGACAGCTGGAAACACCATATATTTT.